This TCR beta chain was found in a study of shared T cell receptors in the human thymus. Libraries were prepared by immunoSEQ multiplex PCR; TCRdb keeps only in-frame clonotypes and omits some of them. This table holds about 610,000 clones, approximately 88% found once. CDR3 length: 16 residues. Germline V gives CDR1 LGHNT, CDR2 FRNRAP. The junction had 8 bases not matched to a gene; V was cut back by 0 bases and J by 5 bases. The sample also formed part of further work on human thymus T cells.

The TCR comes from a boy under two years old with a congenital heart defect. The J gene is TRBJ2-7, the V gene TRBV12-5, with 9 bases that match TRBD1. The sample taken for sequencing was thymocytes. DNA of the CDR3: TGTGCTAGTGGTTTGGTATTGAGGACAGGGGTGAACGAGCAGTACTTC. It translates to CASGLVLRTGVNEQYF.